This entry lists 7 T cell receptor beta chains sequenced from one sample in a study of T cell repertoires in cytomegalovirus infection. A single record per CDR3 protein comes from TCRdb applying MiXCR to the reads. The sample yields over 150,000 distinct CDR3 sequences, approximately 18% seen once. The specimen was CD8+ T cells from PBMCs. The receptors derive from a human donor in good health (CMV status not recorded). Some clones in this sample may be carry-over from other donors' samples.

The V gene is TRBV6-2 or TRBV6-3, the J gene TRBJ2-7; 7 bases agree with TRBD1. J was trimmed by 5 bases and V by 6 bases; bases with no gene match: 7. This CDR3 is built from 13 residues. The germline V gene has CDR1 MNHEY and CDR2 SVGEGT. The CDR3 here is CASRTQGFNEQYF. CDR3 nucleotide sequence: TGTGCCAGCAGAACACAGGGGTTCAACGAGCAGTACTTC.

In DNA form, the CDR3 reads TGTGCCAGCAGTTACCCCCCTAGAACAGATACGCAGTATTTT. Translation gives CASSYPPRTDTQYF. This chain joins TRBV6-2 or TRBV6-3 and TRBJ2-3; D is unclear. Per the germline V gene, CDR1 is MNHEY and CDR2 is SVGEGT. The CDR3 extends over 14 amino acids. V was cut by 2 bases and J by 3 bases, with 9 bases left in between.

The gene calls are TRBV7-9 and TRBJ2-7; 7 nucleotides match TRBD2. The CDR3 sequence is 15 residues long. Losses at the gene ends were 3 bases for V and 3 bases for J; bases not matched to a gene: 8. The germline CDR1 and CDR2 sequences are SEHNR and FQNEAQ (reference sequence). The CDR3 sequence is CASSFEAGIYYEQYF. CDR3 bases: TGTGCCAGCAGCTTTGAAGCGGGGATCTACTACGAGCAGTACTTC.

The chain employs TRBV4-1 and TRBJ1-3, with TRBD1 matching over 9 bases. Germline CDR1 is MGHRA and CDR2 is YSYEKL. The CDR3 spans 17 residues. J lost 4 bases, V lost 1 base, and 8 bases had no gene match. The CDR3 coding sequence is TGCGCCAGCAGCCAAGTTTGGGAGGACAGGGGAGGAAACACCATATATTTT. It specifies CASSQVWEDRGGNTIYF.

The chain uses TRBV6-6 and TRBJ2-7; D might be TRBD1 (5 bases). Germline V gene lookup returns CDR1 MNHNY and CDR2 SVGAGI (reference sequence). The CDR3 spans 15 residues. Trimming removed 7 bases from V and 3 bases from J, with 19 bases in between. CDR3 amino acids: CASTPEAGPNYEQYF. In DNA, the CDR3 is TGTGCCAGCACCCCCGAAGCAGGGCCGAACTACGAGCAGTACTTC.

The gene calls are TRBV25-1 and TRBJ2-3; 15 nucleotides align to TRBD2. Germline CDR1 reads MGHDK; CDR2 reads SYGVNS. V was pared by 7 bases and J by 6 bases, with 11 bases of the junction left unmatched. The CDR3 sequence is 17 residues long. For the CDR3, the DNA is TGTGCCAGCATTCCTTGGACTAGCGGGAGGGCCCTGGATACGCAGTATTTT. It is translated as CASIPWTSGRALDTQYF.

This clonotype was counted a few times. This chain joins TRBV7-8 and TRBJ2-2; TRBD1 matches at 7 bases. Unmatched junction bases numbered 6, after V lost 1 base and J lost 1 base. CDR3 length: 17 amino acids. In germline, CDR1 is SGHVS, CDR2 FQNEAQ. The CDR3 sequence is CASSLVTGTVNTGELFF. CDR3 bases: TGTGCCAGCAGCTTAGTGACCGGGACAGTGAACACCGGGGAGCTGTTTTTT.